The sequence of this TCR beta chain was determined in a study of identical twins. TCRdb reanalysed the 5' RACE reads using MiXCR and keeps one entry per CDR3 protein. The sample yields 450,000 or so distinct CDR3 sequences, 14% seen once. This clonotype has more than one count but fewer than ten. This CDR3 is 16 amino acids long. The V gene end was trimmed by 6 bases and the J gene end by 6 bases; junction bases not matched to a gene: 12. Per the germline V gene, CDR1 is MNHNS and CDR2 is SASEGT. In addition, the sample was reused for a study of yellow fever vaccine responses in identical twins.

The rearrangement joins TRBV6-1 to TRBJ2-7, with 12 bases that match TRBD1. The receptor was isolated from a young woman in good health. Sample: CD4+ T cells sorted from blood. The CDR3 DNA follows: TGTGCCAGCAGAACCGACCGGGGACAGGGGGCATCCGAGCAGTACTTC. Its translation is CASRTDRGQGASEQYF.